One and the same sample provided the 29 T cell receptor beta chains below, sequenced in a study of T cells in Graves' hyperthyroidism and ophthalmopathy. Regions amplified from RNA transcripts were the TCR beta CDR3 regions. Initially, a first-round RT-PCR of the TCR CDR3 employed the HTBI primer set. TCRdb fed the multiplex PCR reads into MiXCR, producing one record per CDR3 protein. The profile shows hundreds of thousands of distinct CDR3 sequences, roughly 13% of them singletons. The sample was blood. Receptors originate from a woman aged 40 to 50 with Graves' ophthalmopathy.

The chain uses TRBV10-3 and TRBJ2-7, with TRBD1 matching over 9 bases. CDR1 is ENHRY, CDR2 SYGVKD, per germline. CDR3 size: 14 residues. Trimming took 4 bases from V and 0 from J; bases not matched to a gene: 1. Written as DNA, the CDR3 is TGTGCCATCAGTGGGGACAGGGTCTCCTACGAGCAGTACTTC. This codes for CAISGDRVSYEQYF.

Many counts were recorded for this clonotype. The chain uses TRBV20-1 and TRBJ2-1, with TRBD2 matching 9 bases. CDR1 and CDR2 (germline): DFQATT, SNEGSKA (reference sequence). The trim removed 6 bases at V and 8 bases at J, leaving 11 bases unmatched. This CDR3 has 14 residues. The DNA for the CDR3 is TGCAGTGCCCCTAGTAGCGGGAGCGGCTATGAGCAGTTCTTC. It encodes CSAPSSGSGYEQFF.

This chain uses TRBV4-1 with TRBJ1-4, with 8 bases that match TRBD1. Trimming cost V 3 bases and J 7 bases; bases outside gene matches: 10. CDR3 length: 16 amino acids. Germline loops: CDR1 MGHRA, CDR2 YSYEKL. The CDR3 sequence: CASSQPKDRGREKLFF. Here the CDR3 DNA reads TGCGCCAGCAGCCAGCCAAAAGACAGGGGACGTGAAAAACTGTTTTTT.

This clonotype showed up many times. CDR3 protein: CASSSASGSDEQFF. The CDR3 DNA reads as TGTGCCAGCAGTTCAGCTAGCGGGAGTGATGAGCAGTTCTTC. This chain links TRBV28 with TRBJ2-1, with 10 bases that match TRBD2. Germline CDR1 MDHEN, CDR2 SYDVKM. The J segment lost 8 bases and the V segment lost 4 bases, leaving 5 bases of the junction unmatched. This CDR3 contains 14 residues.

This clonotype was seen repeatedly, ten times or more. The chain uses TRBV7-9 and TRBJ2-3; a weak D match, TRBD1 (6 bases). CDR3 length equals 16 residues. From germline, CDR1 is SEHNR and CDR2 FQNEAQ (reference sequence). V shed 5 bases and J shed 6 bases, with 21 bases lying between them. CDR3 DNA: TGTGCCAGCAGCCCCTCCCCCCTGTGGACAGCGGATACGCAGTATTTT. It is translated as CASSPSPLWTADTQYF.

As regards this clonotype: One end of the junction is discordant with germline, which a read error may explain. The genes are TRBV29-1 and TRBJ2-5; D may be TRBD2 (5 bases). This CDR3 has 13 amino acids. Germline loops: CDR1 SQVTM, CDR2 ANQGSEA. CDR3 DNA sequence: TGCGGCGTGGATCTTGGGGAGCAAGAGACCCAGTACTTC. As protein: CGVDLGEQETQYF.

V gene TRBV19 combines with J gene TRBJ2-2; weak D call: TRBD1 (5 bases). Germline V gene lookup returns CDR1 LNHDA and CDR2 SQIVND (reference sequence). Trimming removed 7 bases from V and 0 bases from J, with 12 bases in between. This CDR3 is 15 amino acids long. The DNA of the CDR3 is TGTGCCAGTACCAGACAGAGTTCGAACACCGGGGAGCTGTTTTTT. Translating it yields CASTRQSSNTGELFF.

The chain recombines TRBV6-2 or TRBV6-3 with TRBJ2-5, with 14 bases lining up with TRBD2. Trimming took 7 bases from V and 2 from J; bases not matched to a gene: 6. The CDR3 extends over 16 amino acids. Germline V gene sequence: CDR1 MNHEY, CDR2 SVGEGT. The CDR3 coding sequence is TGTGCCAGCACCTTGACTAGCGGGAGGGTACAAGAGACCCAGTACTTC. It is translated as CASTLTSGRVQETQYF.

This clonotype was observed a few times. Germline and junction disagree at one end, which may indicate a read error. The CDR3 coding sequence is TGCGCCAGCAGTGACGGCGGGTATACCTACGGGCAGTACTTC. Translated, it gives CASSDGGYTYGQYF. The genes are TRBV10-1 and TRBJ2-7, with a weak D call TRBD2 (5 bases). The CDR3 consists of 14 residues. Germline-derived CDR1 and CDR2 are WNHNN and SYGVQD (reference sequence).

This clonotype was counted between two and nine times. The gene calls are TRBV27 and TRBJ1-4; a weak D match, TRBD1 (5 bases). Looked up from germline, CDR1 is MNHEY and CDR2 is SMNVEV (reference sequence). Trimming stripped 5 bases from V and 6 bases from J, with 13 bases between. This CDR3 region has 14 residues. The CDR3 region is CASSPGSLDEKLFF. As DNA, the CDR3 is TGTGCCAGCAGTCCAGGGTCCCTGGATGAAAAACTGTTTTTT.

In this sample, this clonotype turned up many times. The CDR3 is CSARVSNPQNQPQHF. The CDR3 nucleotides are TGCAGTGCTAGAGTCTCCAACCCTCAGAATCAGCCCCAGCATTTT. The rearrangement joins TRBV20-1 to TRBJ1-5; D not resolved. CDR1 and CDR2 (germline): DFQATT, SNEGSKA (reference sequence). The CDR3 runs 15 residues. V lost 1 base and J lost 4, with 14 bases in between.

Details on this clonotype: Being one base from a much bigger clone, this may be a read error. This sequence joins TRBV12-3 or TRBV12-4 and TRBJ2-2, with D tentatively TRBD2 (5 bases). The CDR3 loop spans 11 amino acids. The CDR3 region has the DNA TGTGCCAGCAGTTTCCTCACGGAGCGGTATTTT. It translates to CASSFLTERYF.

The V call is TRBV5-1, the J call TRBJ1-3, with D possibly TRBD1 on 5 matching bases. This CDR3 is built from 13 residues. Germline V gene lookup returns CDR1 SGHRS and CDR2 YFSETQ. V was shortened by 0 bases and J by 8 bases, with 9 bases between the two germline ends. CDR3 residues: CASSLEGVDTIYF. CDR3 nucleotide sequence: TGCGCCAGCAGCTTGGAAGGGGTAGACACCATATATTTT.

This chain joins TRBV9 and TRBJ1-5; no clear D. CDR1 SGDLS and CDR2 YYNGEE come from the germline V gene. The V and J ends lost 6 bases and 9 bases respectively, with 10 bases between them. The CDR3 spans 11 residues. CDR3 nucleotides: TGTGCCAGCAACGAACTCGGGCCCCAGCATTTT. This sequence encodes CASNELGPQHF.

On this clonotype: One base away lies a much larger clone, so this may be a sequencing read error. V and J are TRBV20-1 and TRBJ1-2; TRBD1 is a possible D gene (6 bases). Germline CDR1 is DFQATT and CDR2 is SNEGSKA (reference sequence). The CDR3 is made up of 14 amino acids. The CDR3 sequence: CSASINRDFYRYTF. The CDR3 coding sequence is TGCAGTGCTTCGATAAACAGGGATTTCTATCGCTACACCTTC.

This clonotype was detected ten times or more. The CDR3 DNA reads TGTGCCAGCAGCAGGGACACTAACTATGGCTACACCTTC. Translation: CASSRDTNYGYTF. This rearrangement joins TRBV7-9 to TRBJ1-2, with D maybe TRBD1 (6 bases). Trimming pared 5 bases from V and 0 bases from J, leaving 7 bases between. Per the germline V gene, CDR1 is SEHNR and CDR2 is FQNEAQ (reference sequence). CDR3 length equals 13 residues.

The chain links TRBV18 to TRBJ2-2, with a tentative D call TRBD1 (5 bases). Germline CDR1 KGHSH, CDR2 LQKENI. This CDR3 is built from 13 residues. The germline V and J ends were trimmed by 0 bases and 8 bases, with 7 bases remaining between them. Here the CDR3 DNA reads TGTGCCAGCTCACCACCCCGGACAGGGGAGCTGTTTTTT. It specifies CASSPPRTGELFF.

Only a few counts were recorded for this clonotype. The CDR3 DNA sequence: TGTGCCAGCAGCGACGGACAGGGGTTGCATAATTCACCCCTCCACTTT. It translates to CASSDGQGLHNSPLHF. J is TRBJ1-6 and V is TRBV9; 9 positions agree with TRBD1. CDR1 and CDR2 (germline): SGDLS, YYNGEE. The trim removed 3 bases at V and 5 bases at J, leaving 6 bases unmatched. This CDR3 contains 16 residues. Variable domain in full (rest from reference TRBV9 and TRBJ1-6): DSGVTQTPKHLITATGQRVTLRCSPRSGDLSVYWYQQSLDQGLQFLIQYYNGEERAKGNILERFSAQQFPDLHSELNLSSLELGDSALYFCASSDGQGLHNSPLHFGNGTRLTVT.

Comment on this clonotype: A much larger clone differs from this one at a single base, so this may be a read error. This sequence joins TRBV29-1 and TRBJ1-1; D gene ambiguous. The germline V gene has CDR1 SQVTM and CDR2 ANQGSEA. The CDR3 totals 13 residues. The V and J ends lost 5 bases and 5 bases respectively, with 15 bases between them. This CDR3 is CSVRRDAGTEAFF. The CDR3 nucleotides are TGCAGCGTTAGGAGGGATGCGGGGACTGAAGCTTTCTTT.

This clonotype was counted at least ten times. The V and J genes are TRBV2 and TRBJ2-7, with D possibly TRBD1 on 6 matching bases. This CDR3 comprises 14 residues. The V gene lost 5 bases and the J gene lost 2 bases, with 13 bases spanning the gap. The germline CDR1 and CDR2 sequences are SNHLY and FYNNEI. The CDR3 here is CASSPDRRTYEQYF. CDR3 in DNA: TGTGCCAGCAGTCCGGACAGAAGGACCTACGAGCAGTACTTC.

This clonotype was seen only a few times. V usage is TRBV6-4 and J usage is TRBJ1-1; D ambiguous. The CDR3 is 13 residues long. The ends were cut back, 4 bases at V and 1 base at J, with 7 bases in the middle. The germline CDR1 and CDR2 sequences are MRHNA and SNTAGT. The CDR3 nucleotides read TGTGCCAGCAGTGCGAAAACGAACACTGAAGCTTTCTTT. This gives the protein CASSAKTNTEAFF.

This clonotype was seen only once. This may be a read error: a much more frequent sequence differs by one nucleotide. Written as DNA, the CDR3 is TGTGCCAGCAGTTTATACGGCACCGGGGAGCTGGTTTTT. It codes for CASSLYGTGELVF. The genes are TRBV27 and TRBJ2-2; perhaps TRBD2 as D (5 bases). The CDR3 is 13 amino acids. The germline V gene has CDR1 MNHEY and CDR2 SMNVEV (reference sequence).

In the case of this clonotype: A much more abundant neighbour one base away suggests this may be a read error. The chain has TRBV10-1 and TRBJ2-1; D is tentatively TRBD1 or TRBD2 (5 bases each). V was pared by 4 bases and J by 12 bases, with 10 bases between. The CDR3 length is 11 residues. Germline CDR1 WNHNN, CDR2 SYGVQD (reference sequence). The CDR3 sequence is CASSGDERQFF. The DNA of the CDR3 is TGCGCCAGCAGTGGGGACGAAAGGCAGTTCTTC.

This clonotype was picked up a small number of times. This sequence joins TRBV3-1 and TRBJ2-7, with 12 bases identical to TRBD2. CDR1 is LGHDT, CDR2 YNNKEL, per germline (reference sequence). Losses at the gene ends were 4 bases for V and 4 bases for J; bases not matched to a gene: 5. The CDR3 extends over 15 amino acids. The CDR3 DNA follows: TGTGCCAGCAGCCGCGGACTAGCGGGGAGATACGAGCAGTACTTC. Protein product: CASSRGLAGRYEQYF.

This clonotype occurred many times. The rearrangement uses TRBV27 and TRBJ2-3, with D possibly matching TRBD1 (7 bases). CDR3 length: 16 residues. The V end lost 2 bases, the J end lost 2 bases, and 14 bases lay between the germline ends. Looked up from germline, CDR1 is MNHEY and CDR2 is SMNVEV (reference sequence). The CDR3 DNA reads TGTGCCAGCAGTTTACTGCCAGGGGGACTCACAGATACGCAGTATTTT. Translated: CASSLLPGGLTDTQYF.

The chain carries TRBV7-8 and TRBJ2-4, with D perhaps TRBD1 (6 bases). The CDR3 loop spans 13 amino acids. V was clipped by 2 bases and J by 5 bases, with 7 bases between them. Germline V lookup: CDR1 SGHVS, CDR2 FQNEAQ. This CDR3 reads CASSLYRENIQYF. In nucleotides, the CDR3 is TGTGCCAGCAGCTTATACAGGGAAAACATTCAGTACTTC. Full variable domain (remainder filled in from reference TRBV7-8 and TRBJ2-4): GAGVSQSPRYKVAKRGQDVALRCDPISGHVSLFWYQQALGQGPEFLTYFQNEAQLDKSGLPSDRFFAERPEGSVSTLKIQRTQQEDSAVYLCASSLYRENIQYFGAGTRLSVL.

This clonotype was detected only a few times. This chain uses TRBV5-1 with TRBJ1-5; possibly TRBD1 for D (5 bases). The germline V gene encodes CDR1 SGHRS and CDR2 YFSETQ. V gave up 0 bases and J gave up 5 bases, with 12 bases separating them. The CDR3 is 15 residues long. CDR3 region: CASSLAGGPHQPQHF. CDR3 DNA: TGCGCCAGCAGCTTGGCGGGGGGACCACATCAGCCCCAGCATTTT. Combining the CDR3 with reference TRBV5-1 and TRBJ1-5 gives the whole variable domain KAGVTQTPRYLIKTRGQQVTLSCSPISGHRSVSWYQQTPGQGLQFLFEYFSETQRNKGNFPGRFSGRQFSNSRSEMNVSTLELGDSALYLCASSLAGGPHQPQHFGDGTRLSIL.

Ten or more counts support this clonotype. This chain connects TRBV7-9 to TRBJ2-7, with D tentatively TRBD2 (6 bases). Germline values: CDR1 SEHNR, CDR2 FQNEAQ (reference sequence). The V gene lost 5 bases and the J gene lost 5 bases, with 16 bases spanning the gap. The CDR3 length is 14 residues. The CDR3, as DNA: TGTGCCAGCAGCGTGGGGGACTTATCCGACGAGCAGTACTTC. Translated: CASSVGDLSDEQYF.

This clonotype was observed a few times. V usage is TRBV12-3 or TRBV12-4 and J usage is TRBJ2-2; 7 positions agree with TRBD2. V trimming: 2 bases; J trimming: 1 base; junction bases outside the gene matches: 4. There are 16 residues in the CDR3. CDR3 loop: CASSLRAGMNTGELFF. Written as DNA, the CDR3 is TGTGCCAGCAGTTTAAGAGCGGGGATGAACACCGGGGAGCTGTTTTTT.